This passage covers 8 T cell receptor beta chains from one sample sequenced in a study of T cells in women clearing cervical HPV infection. TCRdb's copy holds only in-frame clones and misses some; the assay was immunoSEQ multiplex PCR. This sample contains more than 15,000 clones. Sequencing was done on a sample of blood buffy coat. The receptors come from a woman aged 18 to 75 with a cervical HPV16 infection that either progressed to CIN3+ or cleared (not recorded which).

A remark on this clone: The read ends 3 residues before the CDR3 terminus; that terminus is restored from the germline J gene. The chain uses TRBV20-1 and TRBJ1-2, with D maybe TRBD1 (6 bases). The CDR3 loop spans 12 amino acids. Germline CDR1 DFQATT, CDR2 SNEGSKA (reference sequence). Trimming stripped 6 bases from V and 5 bases from J, with 13 bases between. CDR3 in amino acids: CSARTAEYGYTF. CDR3 DNA, as far as it was read: TGCAGTGCGAGGACAGCAGAGTATGGC.

Concerning this clone: The CDR3 goes on 3 residues after the read ends, and that part is filled in from the germline J gene. This chain links TRBV28 with TRBJ1-2; no firm D call. Trimming stripped 3 bases from V and 5 bases from J, with 7 bases between. The CDR3 consists of 12 residues. Germline values: CDR1 MDHEN, CDR2 SYDVKM. This CDR3 reads CASSFGGYGYTF. The part of the CDR3 DNA that was read is TGTGCCAGCAGTTTCGGAGGGTATGGC.

As regards this clone: The sequence runs out 3 residues before the end of the CDR3; the remainder is reconstructed from the germline J gene. The chain joins TRBV2 to TRBJ2-3, with a weak D call TRBD2 (5 bases). Trimming pared 7 bases from V and 1 base from J, leaving 12 bases between. The CDR3 length is 14 residues. Germline lookup yields CDR1 SNHLY and CDR2 FYNNEI. The sequenced CDR3 bases are TGTGCCAGCAACCCGGTGAGGGGCACAGATACG. Protein product: CASNPVRGTDT. The whole CDR3 sequence is CASNPVRGTDTQYF. Combining the CDR3 with reference TRBV2 and TRBJ2-3 gives the whole variable domain EPEVTQTPSHQVTQMGQEVILRCVPISNHLYFYWYRQILGQKVEFLVSFYNNEISEKSEIFDDQFSVERPDGSNFTLKIRSTKLEDSAMYFCASNPVRGTDTQYFGPGTRLTVL.

Regarding this clone: The read gets to within 3 residues of the CDR3 end, and the germline J gene fills in the rest. V gene TRBV14 combines with J gene TRBJ2-7, with a tentative D call TRBD1 (5 bases). The CDR3 loop spans 13 amino acids. Looked up from germline, CDR1 is SGHDN and CDR2 is FVKESK. V gave up 4 bases and J gave up 6 bases, with 13 bases separating them. Incomplete CDR3 DNA: TGTGCCAGCAGCCGCCAGACAGTCGGCGAG. Translating it yields CASSRQTVGE. The complete CDR3 reads CASSRQTVGEQYF.

As for this clone: The CDR3 end falls 3 residues outside the read, so it is completed with the germline J gene. The rearrangement uses TRBV5-1 and TRBJ2-3, with D possibly being TRBD2 (6 bases). CDR1 and CDR2 from the germline V gene are SGHRS and YFSETQ. V was trimmed by 2 bases and J by 2 bases, leaving 12 bases between them. The CDR3 runs to 15 residues. The CDR3 loop is CASSFPGESTDTQYF. The sequenced CDR3 bases are TGCGCCAGCAGCTTCCCGGGGGAGTCCACAGATACG.

Regarding this clone: The DNA ends 3 residues before the CDR3 does, and the rest of the CDR3 is filled in from the germline J gene. This chain links TRBV19 with TRBJ1-5, with D possibly being TRBD1 (6 bases). Deletions cut 1 base from V and 6 bases from J, with 16 bases between. Germline CDR1 LNHDA, CDR2 SQIVND (reference sequence). The CDR3 spans 16 residues. The part of the CDR3 DNA that was read is TGTGCCAGTAGTATAGTCGGCAGGGGCGTTCGTCAGCCC. Translation: CASSIVGRGVRQP. The whole CDR3 protein is CASSIVGRGVRQPQHF.

Comments on this clone: The observed sequence ends 3 residues before the CDR3 terminus, with the missing tail filled in from the germline J gene. The gene calls are TRBV28 and TRBJ1-2; a possible D gene is TRBD1 (6 bases). V was trimmed by 3 bases and J by 4 bases, leaving 12 bases between them. This CDR3 comprises 14 residues. Germline V lookup: CDR1 MDHEN, CDR2 SYDVKM. The part of the CDR3 DNA that was read is TGTGCCAGCAGTTTCGGGCAGGGGAGCTATGGC. Translating gives CASSFGQGSYG. From start to end, the CDR3 is CASSFGQGSYGYTF.

About this clone itself: The read stops 3 residues short of the end of the CDR3; the missing end is completed from the germline J gene. The chain is built from TRBV5-5 and TRBJ1-4; D ambiguous. The CDR3 covers 15 residues. Germline loops: CDR1 SGHKS, CDR2 YYEKEE (reference sequence). V lost 0 bases, J lost 5 bases, and 11 bases lay in between. The CDR3 here is CASSLEGYDNEKLFF. Partial CDR3 DNA: TGTGCCAGCAGCTTGGAGGGTTACGACAATGAAAAA.